Listed below are T cell receptor beta chains from one sample, sequenced in a study of response to subunit inactivated influenza vaccine. TCRdb re-analysed the RT-PCR reads in MiXCR, keeping a single row per CDR3 protein. The table lists around 200,000 distinct CDR3 sequences, nearly 9.5% of them singletons. Material: non-naive T cells sorted from PBMCs, obtained on the day of vaccination. All receptors derive from a man aged 45 to 65 who received an inactivated influenza vaccine. The CDR3 runs from the conserved cysteine through the conserved F or W. The order of the fields is D gene, J gene, V gene, clone size, CDR3 DNA, CDR3 protein. A D gene is named only where the DNA matches it firmly. Size values are once, few and many counts, or a class for expanded clones, and some rows have none.

-	TRBJ1-1	TRBV5-1	few	TGCGCCAGCAGCTTGGAGGGTCGGAGCACTGAAGCTTTCTTT	CASSLEGRSTEAFF
-	TRBJ1-1	TRBV15	-	TGTGCCACCAGCAGAGAGCCCTACGGAGGGACGAACACTGAAGCTTTCTTT	CATSREPYGGTNTEAFF
TRBD2	TRBJ2-1	TRBV20-1	few	TGCAGTGCCGACTTATCCACGGGGGGAGATGAGCAGTTCTTC	CSADLSTGGDEQFF
TRBD2	TRBJ2-5	TRBV6-2/TRBV6-3	-	TGTGCCAGCAGTGCTTCCCTCCGGACTAGCGGGGGGGAAAGGACCCAGTACTTC	CASSASLRTSGGERTQYF
-	TRBJ1-1	TRBV9	-	TGTGCCAGCAGCGGGGAGGATTTTATAGACACTGAAGCTTTCTTT	CASSGEDFIDTEAFF
-	TRBJ1-2	TRBV10-3	few	TGTGCCATCAGTGAGTCGACGGCTAACTATGGCTACACCTTC	CAISESTANYGYTF
TRBD1	TRBJ1-5	TRBV12-3/TRBV12-4	few	TGTGCCAGCAGGCCGACAGGGAATACCCAGCCCCAGCATTTT	CASRPTGNTQPQHF
-	TRBJ2-4	TRBV6-2/TRBV6-3	few	TGTGCCAGCAGTCCCCTGACAGGGTGGGGACTTCTAGCCAAAAACATTCAGTACTTC	CASSPLTGWGLLAKNIQYF
-	TRBJ2-5	TRBV5-6	few	TGTGCCAGCAGCTTGTTAGCGGAAGGCTTGAAAATTGAGACCCAGTACTTC	CASSLLAEGLKIETQYF
-	TRBJ2-1	TRBV5-1	-	TGCGCCAGCAGCTCAAAAGGGGGTGAATACAATGAGCAGTTCTTC	CASSSKGGEYNEQFF
-	TRBJ2-1	TRBV15	-	TGTGCCACCAGCAGAGATCGTAGGGGGACTCCTGACAATGAGCAGTTCTTC	CATSRDRRGTPDNEQFF
-	TRBJ1-3	TRBV11-2	few	TGTGCCAGCAGCTTACCAGGCCCCTCTGGAAACACCATATATTTT	CASSLPGPSGNTIYF
-	TRBJ2-1	TRBV19	few	TGTGCCAGTAGTATTGGGGGGAATTACAATGAGCAGTTCTTC	CASSIGGNYNEQFF
TRBD1	TRBJ2-7	TRBV6-2/TRBV6-3	-	TGTGCCAGCAGGACAGGGACAGGGTTCGCCTACGAGCAGTACTTC	CASRTGTGFAYEQYF
-	TRBJ2-6	TRBV9	-	TGTGCCAGCAGCGACCTCGGAAATTCTGGGGCCAACGTCCTGACTTTC	CASSDLGNSGANVLTF
TRBD2	TRBJ2-1	TRBV5-1	few	TGCGCCAGCAGCTTGGCCGGGCTAGCGGGGGGTCCCAAGAGCTCCTACAATGAGCAGTTCTTC	CASSLAGLAGGPKSSYNEQFF
TRBD1	TRBJ1-5	TRBV19	-	TGTGCCAGTAGTTTTGGGACAGTCCATAGCAATCAGCCCCAGCATTTT	CASSFGTVHSNQPQHF
TRBD2	TRBJ2-3	TRBV6-2/TRBV6-3	-	TGTGCCAGCACGGAGCGGGGACCCCGGGCGTATTTT	CASTERGPRAYF
TRBD1	TRBJ2-2	TRBV7-2	-	TGTGCCAGCAGAAAGGGGGCAGGGGATGCCGGGGAGCTGTTTTTT	CASRKGAGDAGELFF
-	TRBJ2-2	TRBV3-1	-	TGTGCCAGCAGCCATATCCCCGCCAGCACCGGGGAGCTGTTTTTT	CASSHIPASTGELFF
TRBD1	TRBJ1-1	TRBV7-2	-	TGTGCCAGCAGCCCCGAGACAGGGCTGAACGCTGAAGCTTTCTTT	CASSPETGLNAEAFF
-	TRBJ1-2	TRBV5-8	-	TGTGCCAGCAGGCCTCTTACAGGATCTGGCGGCTACACCTTC	CASRPLTGSGGYTF
-	TRBJ2-2	TRBV4-2	many	TGTGCCAGCAGCCAAGCGATGAGCTCGAACACCGGGGAGCTGTTTTTT	CASSQAMSSNTGELFF
-	TRBJ2-7	TRBV20-1	few	TGCAGTGCTGGGAGGCGGGGTACCTACGAGCAGTACTTC	CSAGRRGTYEQYF
TRBD2	TRBJ2-1	TRBV24-1	-	TGTGCCACCAGTGACCCCGGGACTAGCGGGAGAGGGTCGGATGAGCAGTTCTTC	CATSDPGTSGRGSDEQFF
-	TRBJ1-5	TRBV6-1	few	TGTGCCAGCAGCAAGGGTATCAATCAGCCCCAGCATTTT	CASSKGINQPQHF
-	TRBJ2-3	TRBV28	many	TGTGCCAGCAGACAGGGTTTCGAAGTTACGCAGTATTTT	CASRQGFEVTQYF
TRBD2	TRBJ2-3	TRBV5-4	few	TGTGCCAGCAGCTTGGCAGCGGGGTCGGGCCCAGATACGCAGTATTTT	CASSLAAGSGPDTQYF
-	TRBJ2-5	TRBV2	few	TGTGCCAGCAGTGGGGGACTTAAAGAGACCCAGTACTTC	CASSGGLKETQYF
-	TRBJ2-7	TRBV14	few	TGTGCCAGCAGCCTAATGCAGGGCTACGAGCAGTACTTC	CASSLMQGYEQYF
-	TRBJ2-3	TRBV6-5	few	TGTGCCAGCAGTTACGAAGGGACAACAGATACGCAGTATTTT	CASSYEGTTDTQYF
TRBD1	TRBJ1-2	TRBV20-1	many	TGCAGTGCTAGAGATGGCAGGGGGCCTAATGGCTACACCTTC	CSARDGRGPNGYTF
TRBD2	TRBJ2-3	TRBV5-1	-	TGCGCCAGCAGCGAAGTAAGCGGGAGGGCCGGAACAGATACGCAGTATTTT	CASSEVSGRAGTDTQYF
-	TRBJ2-5	TRBV11-2	-	TGTGCCAGCAGCTCCTTGAACAGGGCCTGGGAGACCCAGTACTTC	CASSSLNRAWETQYF
-	TRBJ1-2	TRBV4-2	-	TGTGCCAGCAGCCAAGAGGGGGGGGCTGGCTATGGCTACACCTTC	CASSQEGGAGYGYTF
TRBD2	TRBJ2-1	TRBV12-3/TRBV12-4	few	TGTGCCACCAGACCAATAGCGGGCCTAGGAAATGAGCAGTTCTTC	CATRPIAGLGNEQFF
-	TRBJ2-7	TRBV6-2/TRBV6-3	few	TGTGCCAGCGGAATCCTCCTCGGGAGCTCCTACGAGCAGTACTTC	CASGILLGSSYEQYF
TRBD2	TRBJ2-7	TRBV5-6	-	TGTGCCAGCAGCTTGGTTCACGCGGGAGGGTCCTACGAGCAGTACTTC	CASSLVHAGGSYEQYF
-	TRBJ2-3	TRBV28	-	TGTGCCAGCAGTTACGTAGGGGTGGGAGATACGCAGTATTTT	CASSYVGVGDTQYF
TRBD1	TRBJ1-2	TRBV7-2	many	TGTGCCAGCAGCCCAGACAGGACAGGGATGGGTGGCTACACCTTC	CASSPDRTGMGGYTF
-	TRBJ1-1	TRBV14	few	TGTGCCAGCAGCCAAGTCGCCGGATTGAACACTGAAGCTTTCTTT	CASSQVAGLNTEAFF
-	TRBJ1-2	TRBV29-1	few	TGCAGCGTCCCGAGTTATAGCTATGGCTACACCTTC	CSVPSYSYGYTF